The clone carrying this T cell receptor beta chain was counted between two and nine times. Germline V CDR1 and CDR2: SGHNT, YYREEE (reference sequence). This CDR3 is built from 16 residues. The V gene end was trimmed by 4 bases and the J gene end by 2 bases; junction bases not matched to a gene: 3. The sample is drawn from a study of identical twins. Each CDR3 protein is one row after TCRdb ran MiXCR on the 5' RACE reads. This sample has 470,000 or so distinct CDR3 sequences; around 24% occur once, and the top ten carry 2.9%. Separately, the same data were catalogued under a study of T cells expressing NK-cell markers.

This receptor was identified in a woman under 30 in good health. The chain couples TRBV5-4 to TRBJ2-1; TRBD2 aligns across 13 bases. Sequenced sample: CD4+ T cells sorted from blood. The CDR3 sequence: CASSAGTSGAYNEQFF. The CDR3 DNA follows: TGTGCCAGCAGCGCAGGGACTAGCGGGGCCTACAATGAGCAGTTCTTC.